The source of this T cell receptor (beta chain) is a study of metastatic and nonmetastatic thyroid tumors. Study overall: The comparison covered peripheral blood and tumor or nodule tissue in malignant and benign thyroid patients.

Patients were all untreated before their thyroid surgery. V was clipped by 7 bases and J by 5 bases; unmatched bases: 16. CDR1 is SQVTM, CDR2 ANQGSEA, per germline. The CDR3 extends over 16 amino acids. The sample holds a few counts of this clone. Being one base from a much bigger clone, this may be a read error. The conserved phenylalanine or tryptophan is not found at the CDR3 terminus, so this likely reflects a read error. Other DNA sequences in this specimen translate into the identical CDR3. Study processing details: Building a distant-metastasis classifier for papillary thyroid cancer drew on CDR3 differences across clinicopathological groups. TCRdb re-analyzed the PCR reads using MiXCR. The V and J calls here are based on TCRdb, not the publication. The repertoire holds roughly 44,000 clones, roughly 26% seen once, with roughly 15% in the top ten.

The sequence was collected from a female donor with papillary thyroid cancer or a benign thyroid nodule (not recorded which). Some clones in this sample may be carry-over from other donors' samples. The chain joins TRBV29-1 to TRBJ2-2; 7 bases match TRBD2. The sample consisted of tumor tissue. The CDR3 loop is CSASRVAGTKTGELFS. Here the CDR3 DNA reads TGCAGCGCCTCCAGGGTAGCGGGTACTAAAACCGGGGAGCTGTTTTCT.